This T cell receptor (beta chain) emerged from a study of CXCR3-negative and CXCR3-positive naive CD8 T cells. Study outcomes and limitations: Higher TRB CDR3 hydrophobicity marked CXCR3-positive naive cells relative to CXCR3-negative naive cells. Comparison of naive CXCR3-negative and CXCR3-positive cells revealed similar TRBV-TRBJ usage, while memory cells differed.

In regard to this clonotype: The antigen remains unidentified.

UMI labels and 5' RACE were used to prepare the TRB cDNA libraries. Following a re-call of the 5' RACE reads, TCRdb has one entry per CDR3 protein and lacks DNA. The sample includes 90,000 to 100,000 distinct CDR3 sequences. CDR3 length: 15 amino acids. CDR1 is DFQATT and CDR2 is SNEGSKA in the germline V gene (reference sequence). Naive CD8+ T cells displayed a CD45RO-CCR7+CD27+CD95- phenotype. This receptor was obtained from a human donor in good health. Some clones in this sample may be carry-over from other donors' samples. Material: naive CXCR3- CD8+ T cells from blood. Subset given: CD45RO-CCR7+CD27+CD95- naive CD8+ T cells lacking CXCR3 (TNR3-). The chain combines TRBV20-1 with TRBJ2-7. The CDR3 reads CSASDTEHDYYEQYF.